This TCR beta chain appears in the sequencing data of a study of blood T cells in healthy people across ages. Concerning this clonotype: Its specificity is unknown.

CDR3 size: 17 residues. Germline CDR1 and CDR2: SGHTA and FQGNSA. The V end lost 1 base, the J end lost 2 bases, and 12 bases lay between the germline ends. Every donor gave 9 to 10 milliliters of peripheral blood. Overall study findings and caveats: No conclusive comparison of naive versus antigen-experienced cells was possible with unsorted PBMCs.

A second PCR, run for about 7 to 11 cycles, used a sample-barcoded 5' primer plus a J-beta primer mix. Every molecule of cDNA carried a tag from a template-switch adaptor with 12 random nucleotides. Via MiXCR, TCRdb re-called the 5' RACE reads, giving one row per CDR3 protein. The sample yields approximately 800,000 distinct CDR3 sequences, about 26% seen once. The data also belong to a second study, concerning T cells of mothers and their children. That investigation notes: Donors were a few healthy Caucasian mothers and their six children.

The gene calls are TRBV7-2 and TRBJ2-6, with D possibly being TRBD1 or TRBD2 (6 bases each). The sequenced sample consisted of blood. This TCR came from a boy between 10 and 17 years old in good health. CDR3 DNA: TGTGCCAGCAGCTTAGTAGGCCGGGGGCCTGGGGCCAACGTCCTGACTTTC. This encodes CASSLVGRGPGANVLTF.